This T cell receptor beta chain was retrieved from a study of Ad26.COV2.S vaccination and SARS-CoV-2 variants. The treatment was: about 20 received Ad26.COV2.S at low or high dose, single or two shots; a few received placebo; per-sample allocation not given. Day 63 after the first vaccine or placebo injection was the time point for sampling. Measured with immunoSEQ multiplex PCR; TCRdb has only the in-frame clones, and not every one. Of about 680,000 clones in the sample, 80% to 90% were seen once. This receptor was identified in a person aged 18-65 years who received the Ad26.COV2.S COVID-19 vaccine or a placebo. Sequencing was performed on peripheral blood, taken in a trial of Ad26.COV2.S vaccine versus placebo.

Here the CDR3 DNA reads TGTGCCAGCTCTGAGGGTCTTGAGCAGTTCTTC. This translates into CASSEGLEQFF. The chain uses TRBV19 and TRBJ2-1; D may be TRBD2 (5 bases). From germline, CDR1 is LNHDA and CDR2 SQIVND (reference sequence). The ends were cut back, 9 bases at V and 9 bases at J, with 12 bases in the middle. The CDR3 length is 11 residues.